These 14 T cell receptor beta chains share one sample of origin, sequenced in a study of blood T cells in healthy people across ages. Next came a second PCR, run for 7 to 11 cycles, which used a sample-barcoded 5' primer along with a J-beta primer mix. A single record per CDR3 protein comes from TCRdb applying MiXCR to the 5' RACE reads. The table records 550,000 to 800,000 distinct CDR3 sequences, about 30% of them present only once. Sequencing was performed on blood. The source is a woman older than 75 in good health.

This clonotype showed up just a few times. The genes are TRBV6-5 and TRBJ1-1, with a tentative D call TRBD1 (5 bases). Germline V gene sequence: CDR1 MNHEY, CDR2 SVGAGI. V was clipped by 2 bases and J by 0 bases, with 10 bases between them. This CDR3 is 15 amino acids long. The CDR3 DNA follows: TGTGCCAGCAGTTACAGGGGCCAGTTGAACACTGAAGCTTTCTTT. Its translation is CASSYRGQLNTEAFF.

The chain links TRBV20-1 to TRBJ2-3; TRBD2 matches at 7 bases. Germline CDR1 is DFQATT and CDR2 is SNEGSKA (reference sequence). V was clipped by 4 bases and J by 4 bases; unmatched bases: 5. The CDR3 loop spans 13 amino acids. The CDR3 is CSATSGRPDTQYF. CDR3 nucleotides: TGCAGTGCTACTAGCGGTCGCCCAGATACGCAGTATTTT.

This clonotype came up a few times. One base away lies a much larger clone, so this may be a sequencing read error. The chain couples TRBV5-1 to TRBJ2-7; D gene unclear. The V end was cut by 2 bases, the J end by 7 bases, with 13 bases between. The CDR3 covers 13 residues. CDR1 is SGHRS and CDR2 is YFSETQ in the germline V gene. The CDR3 sequence is CASSFTALNEQYF. In DNA form, the CDR3 reads TGCGCCAGCAGCTTTACCGCACTCAATGAGCAGTACTTC.

Worth noting for this clonotype: Since a much larger clone is just one base distant, this may be a read error. The chain employs TRBV20-1 and TRBJ2-5; no reliable D call. Germline V gene data show CDR1 as DFQATT and CDR2 as SNEGSKA (reference sequence). V lost 8 bases and J lost 11, with 24 bases in between. CDR3 length equals 13 residues. This chain's CDR3 is CSFFAPSKSEQYF. CDR3 DNA sequence: TGCAGTTTTTTTGCGCCCTCGAAGAGTGAGCAGTACTTC.

This clonotype was detected many times. V is TRBV21-1 and J is TRBJ2-7; TRBD2 was called by the table and not checked on the DNA. TRBV21-1 is flagged as a pseudogene. This CDR3 has 15 amino acids. For the CDR3, the DNA is TGTGCCAGCAGCAAACCGGGAAAGACTAGCCACGAGCAGTACTTC. Residues: CASSKPGKTSHEQYF.

This clonotype was detected ten times or more. This chain connects TRBV4-1 to TRBJ2-3, with 7 bases fitting TRBD2. CDR1 and CDR2 (germline): MGHRA, YSYEKL. The CDR3 length is 15 residues. With V trimmed by 4 bases and J by 4 bases, 8 bases remained unmatched. The CDR3 nucleotides read TGCGCCAGCAGCCCCGTGGGGGAGGGCCCAGATACGCAGTATTTT. Its translation is CASSPVGEGPDTQYF.

This clonotype was seen repeatedly, ten times or more. This rearrangement joins TRBV10-3 to TRBJ2-1, with TRBD2 as a possible D gene (7 bases). V dropped 5 bases and J dropped 8 bases, with 22 bases sitting between them. CDR3 length: 16 residues. Per the germline V gene, CDR1 is ENHRY and CDR2 is SYGVKD. As DNA, the CDR3 is TGTGCCATCAGTTACACCGGGGGGCGAGGGTCGTATGAGCAGTTCTTC. Translating gives CAISYTGGRGSYEQFF.

This clonotype showed up many times. DNA for the CDR3: TGCGCCAGCAGCCACGACAGGTCGCGTGCTGAAGCTTTCTTT. This gives the protein CASSHDRSRAEAFF. This chain uses TRBV4-3 with TRBJ1-1; weak D call: TRBD1 (6 bases). In germline, CDR1 is LGHNA, CDR2 YSLEER. V lost 3 bases and J lost 6, with 14 bases in between. The CDR3 length is 14 residues.

This clonotype was counted at least ten times. V is TRBV11-2 and J is TRBJ2-5; the D is unclear. The CDR3 spans 12 residues. The ends were cut back, 5 bases at V and 7 bases at J, with 11 bases in the middle. CDR1 SGHAT and CDR2 FQNNGV come from the germline V gene. The CDR3 reads CASSPNMRTQYF. Written as DNA, the CDR3 is TGTGCCAGCAGCCCCAATATGCGGACCCAGTACTTC.

The chain uses TRBV12-3 or TRBV12-4 and TRBJ2-7, with D possibly being TRBD2 (5 bases). V gave up 0 bases and J gave up 2 bases, with 8 bases separating them. This CDR3 region has 14 residues. CDR3 in DNA: TGTGCCAGCAGTTTAGCGGGAGACACCTACGAGCAGTACTTC. Translation gives CASSLAGDTYEQYF.

J is TRBJ1-1 and V is TRBV27; 8 bases match TRBD1. The germline V gene encodes CDR1 MNHEY and CDR2 SMNVEV (reference sequence). The CDR3 has 16 amino acids. Unmatched junction bases numbered 15, after V lost 7 bases and J lost 5 bases. CDR3 amino acids: CASMRSAGGGWTEAFF. CDR3 bases: TGTGCCAGCATGAGGTCTGCAGGGGGCGGGTGGACTGAAGCTTTCTTT.

This rearrangement joins TRBV7-9 to TRBJ2-7; D remains unclear. The ends were cut back, 7 bases at V and 7 bases at J, with 11 bases in the middle. The CDR3 sequence is 11 residues long. Germline CDR1 is SEHNR and CDR2 is FQNEAQ (reference sequence). The DNA for the CDR3 is TGTGCCAGCAACTTGGTGGGAGAGCAGTACTTC. Protein: CASNLVGEQYF.

The V gene is TRBV5-1, the J gene TRBJ2-1, with D perhaps given as TRBD1 or TRBD2 (7 bases each). The CDR3 covers 16 residues. In germline, CDR1 is SGHRS, CDR2 YFSETQ. V was trimmed by 0 bases and J by 8 bases, leaving 18 bases between them. The CDR3 is CASSLAQGGPVDEQFF. CDR3 nucleotide sequence: TGCGCCAGCAGCTTGGCCCAGGGGGGGCCGGTCGATGAGCAGTTCTTC.

This clonotype was seen at least ten times. V and J are TRBV20-1 and TRBJ2-3, with 12 bases fitting TRBD2. The CDR3 totals 17 residues. With V trimmed by 5 bases and J by 2 bases, 11 bases remained unmatched. The germline V gene encodes CDR1 DFQATT and CDR2 SNEGSKA (reference sequence). CDR3 amino acids: CSAAYYTSGGFTDTQYF. CDR3 nucleotide sequence: TGCAGTGCTGCCTACTATACTAGCGGGGGGTTCACAGATACGCAGTATTTT.